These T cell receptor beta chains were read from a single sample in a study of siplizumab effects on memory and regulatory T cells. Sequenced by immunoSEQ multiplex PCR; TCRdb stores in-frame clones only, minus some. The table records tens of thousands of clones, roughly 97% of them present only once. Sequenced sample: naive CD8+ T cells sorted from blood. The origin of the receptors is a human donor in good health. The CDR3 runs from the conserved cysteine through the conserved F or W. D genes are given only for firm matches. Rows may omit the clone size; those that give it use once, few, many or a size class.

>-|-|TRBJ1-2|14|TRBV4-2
CASSQAPRGDGYTF
TGTGCCAGCAGCCAAGCTCCCCGTGGGGACGGCTACACCTTC
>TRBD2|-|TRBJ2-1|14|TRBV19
CASTPSGGVNEQFF
TGTGCCAGTACCCCTAGCGGGGGAGTCAATGAGCAGTTCTTC
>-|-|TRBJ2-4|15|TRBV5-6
CASSPRQLAKNIQYF
TGTGCCAGCAGCCCACGACAACTAGCCAAAAACATTCAGTACTTC
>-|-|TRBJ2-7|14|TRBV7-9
CASSLVTRPYEQYF
TGTGCCAGCAGCTTAGTGACACGGCCCTACGAGCAGTACTTC
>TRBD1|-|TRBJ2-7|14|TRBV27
CASRVRDRAYEQYF
TGTGCCAGCAGGGTCCGGGACAGGGCCTACGAGCAGTACTTC
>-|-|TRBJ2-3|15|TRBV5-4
CASSLQGGSTDTQYF
TGTGCCAGCAGTCTACAGGGGGGGAGCACAGATACGCAGTATTTT
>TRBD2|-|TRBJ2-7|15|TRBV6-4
CASSFGPSGEYEQYF
TGTGCCAGCAGCTTCGGGCCAAGCGGGGAGTACGAGCAGTACTTC
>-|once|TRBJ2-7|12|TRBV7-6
CASSLAGHEQYF
TGTGCCAGCAGCTTAGCAGGACACGAGCAGTACTTC
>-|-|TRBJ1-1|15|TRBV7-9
CASRPRAGVNTEAFF
TGTGCCAGCAGGCCCAGGGCGGGGGTGAACACTGAAGCTTTCTTT
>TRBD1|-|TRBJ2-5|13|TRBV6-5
CASRDRVQETQYF
TGTGCCAGCAGGGACAGGGTTCAAGAGACCCAGTACTTC
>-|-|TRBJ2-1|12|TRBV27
CASSSPGYEQFF
TGTGCCAGCAGTTCCCCAGGGTATGAGCAGTTCTTC
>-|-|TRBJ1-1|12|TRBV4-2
CASSQDYTEAFF
TGTGCCAGCAGCCAAGATTACACTGAAGCTTTCTTT
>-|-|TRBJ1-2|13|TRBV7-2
CASSLGRGHGYTF
TGTGCCAGCAGCTTAGGTCGGGGGCATGGCTACACCTTC
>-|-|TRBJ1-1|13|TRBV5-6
CASSPRGNTEAFF
TGTGCCAGCAGCCCCCGAGGGAACACTGAAGCTTTCTTT
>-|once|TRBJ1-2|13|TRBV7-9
CASSLGAGGGYTF
TGTGCCAGCAGCTTAGGGGCTGGTGGTGGCTACACCTTC
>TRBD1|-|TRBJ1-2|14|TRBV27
CASSPVGQGYGYTF
TGTGCCAGCAGTCCCGTCGGACAGGGGTACGGCTACACCTTC
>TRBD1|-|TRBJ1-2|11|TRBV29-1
CSAGGENGYTF
TGCAGCGCAGGGGGAGAAAATGGCTACACCTTC